The rows below give T cell receptor beta chains drawn from one sample of a study of cytomegalovirus exposure and HLA in healthy donors. Sequenced by immunoSEQ multiplex PCR; TCRdb stores in-frame clones only, minus some. The sample has around 300,000 clones; around 90% are singletons. Material: PBMCs. The receptor source for this set is a man aged 25-40 years in good health and CMV-seronegative. CDR3s include the opening cysteine and the closing phenylalanine or tryptophan. The order of the fields is J gene, D gene, V gene, CDR3 length, clone size, CDR3 protein, CDR3 DNA. D genes are given only for firm matches. Clone size is given for some rows only: seen once, a few or many times, or a class if the clone is expanded.

J: TRBJ2-7; D: .; V: TRBV10-3; length: 17; size: .; CDR3: CAISDPTQDRYSYEQYF; DNA: TGTGCCATCAGTGACCCGACCCAAGACAGGTACTCCTACGAGCAGTACTTC
J: TRBJ1-3; D: .; V: TRBV10-2; length: 15; size: .; CDR3: CASSETAGAGNTIYF; DNA: TGCGCCAGCAGTGAGACCGCAGGGGCTGGAAACACCATATATTTT
J: TRBJ1-6; D: .; V: TRBV5-1; length: 16; size: .; CDR3: CASSLEQPTYNSPLHF; DNA: TGCGCCAGCAGCCTGGAACAGCCTACCTATAATTCACCCCTCCACTTT
J: TRBJ2-5; D: .; V: TRBV5-6; length: 13; size: once; CDR3: CASSLQGKETQYF; DNA: TGTGCCAGCAGCTTGCAGGGGAAAGAGACCCAGTACTTC
J: TRBJ2-5; D: TRBD1; V: TRBV5-4; length: 15; size: .; CDR3: CASSGGQGARETQYF; DNA: TGTGCCAGCAGCGGGGGACAGGGGGCGCGGGAGACCCAGTACTTC
J: TRBJ2-3; D: TRBD1; V: TRBV7-6; length: 13; size: .; CDR3: CASSLADRQAQYF; DNA: TGTGCCAGCAGCTTAGCGGACAGGCAGGCGCAGTATTTT
J: TRBJ1-5; D: .; V: TRBV6-6; length: 16; size: once; CDR3: CASRIEGRYSNQPQHF; DNA: TGTGCCAGCAGGATCGAGGGGAGGTATAGCAATCAGCCCCAGCATTTT
J: TRBJ2-2; D: .; V: TRBV7-9; length: 19; size: .; CDR3: CASSSSRGSSPTNTGELFF; DNA: TGTGCCAGCAGCTCATCCCGGGGGTCCTCCCCCACGAACACCGGGGAGCTGTTTTTT
J: TRBJ1-4; D: TRBD1; V: TRBV5-1; length: 15; size: once; CDR3: CASSLGDRVDEKLFF; DNA: TGCGCCAGCAGCTTGGGGGACAGGGTGGATGAAAAACTGTTTTTT
J: TRBJ2-4; D: .; V: TRBV11-3; length: 16; size: .; CDR3: CASTPGYLLAKNIQYF; DNA: TGTGCCAGCACTCCAGGATACCTACTAGCCAAAAACATTCAGTACTTC
J: TRBJ2-7; D: .; V: TRBV2; length: 12; size: .; CDR3: CASSERSYEQYF; DNA: TGTGCCAGCAGTGAGAGATCCTACGAGCAGTACTTC
J: TRBJ1-2; D: TRBD1; V: TRBV5-4; length: 15; size: .; CDR3: CASSLKPGGGYGYTF; DNA: TGTGCCAGCAGCTTGAAACCAGGGGGCGGATATGGCTACACCTTC
J: TRBJ1-1; D: TRBD1; V: TRBV7-8; length: 17; size: .; CDR3: CASSLGTGGSFGTEAFF; DNA: TGTGCCAGCAGCTTAGGGACAGGGGGTTCGTTTGGGACTGAAGCTTTCTTT
J: TRBJ1-1; D: TRBD1; V: TRBV9; length: 13; size: .; CDR3: CASSVTGVAEAFF; DNA: TGTGCCAGCAGCGTTACAGGGGTAGCTGAAGCTTTCTTT
J: TRBJ2-4; D: .; V: TRBV6-5; length: 16; size: once; CDR3: CASSYSDSLAKNIQYF; DNA: TGTGCCAGCAGTTACTCGGACAGTTTAGCCAAAAACATTCAGTACTTC
J: TRBJ2-7; D: .; V: TRBV29-1; length: 16; size: .; CDR3: CSVEVSSDLVSYEQYF; DNA: TGCAGCGTTGAAGTCTCCAGCGATTTGGTCTCCTACGAGCAGTACTTC
J: TRBJ2-5; D: .; V: TRBV28; length: 14; size: .; CDR3: CASSFNGAQETQYF; DNA: TGTGCCAGCAGTTTCAACGGAGCTCAAGAGACCCAGTACTTC